This T cell receptor beta chain appears in the sequencing data of a study of T cell responses to AZD1222 COVID-19 vaccine. The study, taken as a whole, reports: The donor cohort was predominantly white British with a female majority, and clonal diversity may have been underestimated. There were vaccine-associated CD4 TCRs across spike, dominant at 160-218 and 743-854. Of the AZD1222 recipients, only 5 to 7 were seropositive at baseline.

Method: immunoSEQ multiplex PCR; TCRdb's copy keeps in-frame clones and lacks some. The repertoire holds approximately 100,000 clones, with 90% as singletons. About this clone: Its antigen is not known.

The germline V gene encodes CDR1 MGHRA and CDR2 YSYEKL. This CDR3 comprises 15 residues. Trimming took 6 bases from V and 4 from J, leaving 19 bases between them. The sample consisted of peripheral blood, taken on day 0 of AZD1222 vaccination. This TCR was recovered from an adult in good health. V usage is TRBV4-1 and J usage is TRBJ2-7; perhaps TRBD2 as D (6 bases). The CDR3 loop is CASSHTGTGHYEQYF. Here the CDR3 DNA reads TGCGCCAGCAGTCATACCGGGACTGGACATTACGAGCAGTACTTC.